Presented here are 14 T cell receptor beta chains from one specimen sequenced in a study of T cell responses to AZD1222 COVID-19 vaccine. TCRdb's table, derived via immunoSEQ multiplex PCR, lists solely in-frame clones and lacks some. Here the sample spans under 100,000 clones, roughly nine tenths being singletons. The sequences come from peripheral blood, collected on day 0 of AZD1222 vaccination. These receptors were collected from an adult in good health.

J is TRBJ1-2 and V is TRBV28, with D possibly TRBD1 on 6 matching bases. CDR3 length: 15 residues. Germline lookup yields CDR1 MDHEN and CDR2 SYDVKM. Trimming shortened V by 7 bases and J by 2 bases, and 17 bases separated the two germline ends. CDR3 nucleotide sequence: TGTGCCAGCAACCCCCTCAGGGGTTCAAACTATGGCTACACCTTC. Amino acid sequence: CASNPLRGSNYGYTF.

This CDR3 is CASSPGQGAQPQHF. The CDR3 DNA is TGTGCCAGCAGCCCGGGACAGGGGGCCCAGCCCCAGCATTTT. This chain links TRBV7-2 with TRBJ1-5, with 12 bases matching TRBD1. V lost 5 bases to trimming and J lost 7 bases; unmatched junction nucleotides: 3. Germline assignment: CDR1 SGHTA and CDR2 FQGNSA. The CDR3 runs to 14 residues. The variable domain in full, completed from reference TRBV7-2 and TRBJ1-5, reads GAGVSQSPSNKVTEKGKDVELRCDPISGHTALYWYRQSLGQGLEFLIYFQGNSAPDKSGLPSDRFSAERTGGSVSTLTIQRTQQEDSAVYLCASSPGQGAQPQHFGDGTRLSIL.

The chain recombines TRBV6-2 or TRBV6-3 with TRBJ1-1; possible D gene TRBD1, 5 bases. This CDR3 region has 14 residues. Germline V CDR1 and CDR2: MNHEY, SVGEGT. V lost 5 bases and J 8 bases, leaving 18 bases between the germline ends. Here the CDR3 DNA reads TGTGCCAGCAGTCCCCCGCGGACAAGAGTGGAAGCTTTCTTT. This gives the protein CASSPPRTRVEAFF.

The genes are TRBV7-9 and TRBJ2-3; 9 positions match TRBD1. J was trimmed by 3 bases and V by 5 bases; bases with no gene match: 9. Germline V gene sequence: CDR1 SEHNR, CDR2 FQNEAQ (reference sequence). The CDR3 covers 16 residues. The CDR3 DNA follows: TGTGCCAGCAGCGTTGCGACAGGGGGTAGGACAGATACGCAGTATTTT. It encodes CASSVATGGRTDTQYF.

This clone has a single count. This chain connects TRBV15 to TRBJ2-7; 9 positions match TRBD1. V gave up 1 base and J gave up 5 bases; unmatched junction bases: 9. The CDR3 extends over 16 amino acids. Per germline, CDR1 LNHNV and CDR2 YYDKDF (reference sequence). The DNA of the CDR3 is TGTGCCACCAGCAGAGTTAACACAGGGGGCTTCAACGAGCAGTACTTC. This encodes CATSRVNTGGFNEQYF.

This chain connects TRBV29-1 to TRBJ2-7, with 9 bases that match TRBD1. J was trimmed by 4 bases and V by 7 bases; bases with no gene match: 8. Germline V gene data show CDR1 as SQVTM and CDR2 as ANQGSEA. The CDR3 loop spans 13 amino acids. The CDR3: CSALGTGYYEQYF. The CDR3 DNA is TGCAGCGCCCTGGGGACAGGGTATTACGAGCAGTACTTC.

This clone is a singleton in its sample. The genes are TRBV21-1 and TRBJ1-5; TRBD1 reflects the table's D call only, with no check against the DNA. TRBV21-1 corresponds to a pseudogene. The CDR3 contains 19 residues. CDR3 sequence (DNA): TGTGCCAGCAGCAAAGTAGAGACAGGGAACCCGTATAGCAATCAGCCCCAGCATTTT. It yields the protein CASSKVETGNPYSNQPQHF.

The chain combines TRBV19 with TRBJ2-3; 8 bases map to TRBD1. CDR3 length equals 14 residues. Trimming took 6 bases from V and 6 from J; bases not matched to a gene: 8. CDR1 and CDR2 (germline): LNHDA, SQIVND (reference sequence). CDR3 sequence reads: CASSLDRGGDTQYF. DNA for the CDR3: TGTGCCAGTAGCCTCGACAGGGGCGGGGATACGCAGTATTTT.

This chain connects TRBV18 to TRBJ1-1, with a weak D call TRBD1 (6 bases). The CDR3 is 16 residues long. V lost 5 bases and J 4 bases, leaving 20 bases between the germline ends. Germline V gives CDR1 KGHSH, CDR2 LQKENI. For the CDR3, the DNA is TGTGCCAGCTCATTCGAAACACAGGGCTGGGGCACTGAAGCTTTCTTT. Its protein is CASSFETQGWGTEAFF.

The rearrangement links TRBV7-8 to TRBJ1-5; 7 bases match TRBD1. The CDR3 sequence is 15 residues long. CDR1 and CDR2 (germline): SGHVS, FQNEAQ. Losses at the gene ends were 3 bases for V and 3 bases for J; bases not matched to a gene: 5. In DNA, the CDR3 is TGTGCCAGCAGCTTGATTGACAGGGACAATCAGCCCCAGCATTTT. As protein: CASSLIDRDNQPQHF.

This chain joins TRBV6-2 or TRBV6-3 and TRBJ1-5; no clear D. The CDR3 sequence is 16 residues long. CDR1 is MNHEY, CDR2 SVGEGT, per germline. The V and J ends lost 5 bases and 3 bases respectively, with 17 bases between them. The CDR3 region is CASSPRRSDSNQPQHF. CDR3 bases: TGTGCCAGCAGTCCCAGAAGATCGGACTCCAATCAGCCCCAGCATTTT.

This sequence joins TRBV19 and TRBJ1-2; 7 bases align to TRBD1. This CDR3 spans 14 amino acids. V trimming: 4 bases; J trimming: 8 bases; junction bases outside the gene matches: 10. The germline gives CDR1 LNHDA, CDR2 SQIVND (reference sequence). The DNA of the CDR3 is TGTGCCAGTAGTACTAGACAGGGTTTGAGCGGCTACACCTTC. Protein: CASSTRQGLSGYTF.

This chain uses TRBV5-4 with TRBJ2-7; D gene unclear. CDR3 size: 14 residues. Germline CDR1 reads SGHNT; CDR2 reads YYREEE (reference sequence). V shed 4 bases and J shed 0 bases, with 11 bases lying between them. CDR3 nucleotide sequence: TGTGCCAGCAGCCCGGACCCGAGCTCCTACGAGCAGTACTTC. As protein: CASSPDPSSYEQYF.

V gene TRBV11-2 combines with J gene TRBJ1-1, with D possibly matching TRBD1 (6 bases). Germline lookup yields CDR1 SGHAT and CDR2 FQNNGV. This CDR3 is 13 amino acids long. Trimming removed 4 bases at V and 8 bases at J, with 14 bases between. The DNA for the CDR3 is TGTGCCAGCAGCTCATACAGGGCTCTAGAAGCTTTCTTT. Encoded protein: CASSSYRALEAFF.